The 19 T cell receptor beta chains presented below share a single source sample, sequenced in a study of T cell changes during pregnancy in multiple sclerosis. TCRdb keeps only in-frame clones here, not all; method: immunoSEQ multiplex PCR. The sample holds tens of thousands of clones, 85% to 95% seen once. The sample was CD8+ T cells from peripheral blood mononuclear cells, taken in the first trimester of pregnancy. The receptors were gathered from a female donor with multiple sclerosis, enrolled in a pregnancy study.

The chain employs TRBV14 and TRBJ2-7; 7 bases are shared with TRBD2. Germline values: CDR1 SGHDN, CDR2 FVKESK. The CDR3 extends over 14 amino acids. Trimming at V came to 8 bases and at J to 5 bases, leaving 12 bases not matched to a gene. Here the CDR3 reads CASGERGLPHEQYF. For the CDR3, the DNA is TGTGCCAGCGGCGAGCGGGGCCTCCCCCACGAGCAGTACTTC. The complete variable domain, with remaining parts taken from reference TRBV14 and TRBJ2-7, reads EAGVTQFPSHSVIEKGQTVTLRCDPISGHDNLYWYRRVMGKEIKFLLHFVKESKQDESGMPNNRFLAERTGGTYSTLKVQPAELEDSGVYFCASGERGLPHEQYFGPGTRLTVT.

This clone was seen only a few times. The genes are TRBV6-5 and TRBJ1-2, with 7 bases fitting TRBD1. The V and J ends lost 9 bases and 6 bases, in that order; junction bases with no gene match: 13. CDR1 is MNHEY and CDR2 is SVGAGI in the germline V gene. The CDR3 spans 14 residues. CDR3: CASKSRGIVNGYTF. CDR3 DNA: TGTGCCAGTAAATCCAGGGGGATCGTTAATGGCTACACCTTC.

V usage is TRBV7-9 and J usage is TRBJ1-2, with 11 bases lining up with TRBD1. Germline CDR1 SEHNR, CDR2 FQNEAQ (reference sequence). The CDR3 has 16 residues. Trimming took 1 base from V and 8 from J; bases not matched to a gene: 9. The CDR3 nucleotides read TGTGCCAGCAGCTTAGGGGCAGGACAGGGGGCTGACGGCTACACCTTC. Translation: CASSLGAGQGADGYTF.

Remarks on this clone: At the DNA level, this CDR3 is encoded by other sequences in the same sample as well. The chain recombines TRBV27 with TRBJ1-5, with a possible D match to TRBD1 (6 bases). Germline CDR1 MNHEY, CDR2 SMNVEV (reference sequence). With 3 bases removed from V and 6 bases from J, the gap between germline ends came to 9 bases. The CDR3 has 13 residues. In DNA form, the CDR3 reads TGTGCCAGCAGTTTGGGAGGGGGTCAGCCCCAGCATTTT. Protein sequence: CASSLGGGQPQHF.

The chain links TRBV13 to TRBJ2-5; 11 bases are shared with TRBD2. The CDR3 is 14 amino acids. V was pared by 5 bases and J by 4 bases, with 3 bases of the junction left unmatched. CDR1 is PRHDT, CDR2 FYEKMQ, per germline (reference sequence). CDR3 amino acids: CASSLSGRGETQYF. The CDR3 region has the DNA TGTGCCAGCAGCCTTAGCGGGAGGGGAGAGACCCAGTACTTC.

The V gene is TRBV9, the J gene TRBJ2-6; D not certain. With 0 bases removed from V and 0 bases from J, the gap between germline ends came to 4 bases. The CDR3 spans 15 residues. Per germline, CDR1 SGDLS and CDR2 YYNGEE. The CDR3 reads CASSVAVSGANVLTF. The CDR3 bases are TGTGCCAGCAGCGTAGCAGTCTCTGGGGCCAACGTCCTGACTTTC.

Details on this clone: One end of the junction is discordant with germline, which a read error may explain. This chain connects TRBV4-2 to TRBJ1-1; 8 bases agree with TRBD1. CDR1 and CDR2 (germline): LGHNA, YNFKEQ. The CDR3 is 14 amino acids. CDR3 nucleotide sequence: TGTGCCAGCAGGCAAGGACAGGGCGGTACTGAAGCTTTCTTT. Its protein is CASRQGQGGTEAFF.

J is TRBJ1-1 and V is TRBV21-1; the DNA was not used to check the table's D call, TRBD1. TRBV21-1 corresponds to a pseudogene. The CDR3 is 15 residues long. CDR3 sequence: CASSLEGHENTEAFF. In nucleotides, the CDR3 is TGTGCCAGCAGCCTTGAGGGACACGAGAACACTGAAGCTTTCTTT.

The chain joins TRBV9 to TRBJ1-2, with no clear D. CDR3 size: 16 residues. Trimming took 3 bases from V and 4 from J, leaving 19 bases between them. The germline CDR1 and CDR2 sequences are SGDLS and YYNGEE. Here the CDR3 DNA reads TGTGCCAGCAGCGGGGGTTTATTGGAGGCTTCCTATGGCTACACCTTC. Its translation is CASSGGLLEASYGYTF.

This sequence joins TRBV6-5 and TRBJ2-1; D call uncertain. V was pared by 2 bases and J by 1 base, with 9 bases between. The germline gives CDR1 MNHEY, CDR2 SVGAGI. The CDR3 runs to 15 residues. CDR3 coding DNA: TGTGCCAGCAGTTACGAGCCCCCTTCCTACAATGAGCAGTTCTTC. Its protein is CASSYEPPSYNEQFF.

The CDR3 loop is CASSQETGSTDTQYF. The CDR3 DNA reads TGCGCCAGCAGCCAAGAGACAGGGAGCACAGATACGCAGTATTTT. The V call is TRBV4-3, the J call TRBJ2-3, with 7 bases lining up with TRBD1. The CDR3 loop spans 15 amino acids. CDR1 and CDR2 from the germline V gene are LGHNA and YSLEER. V shed 0 bases, J shed 0 bases, and the junction held 0 bases outside the gene matches.

The V call is TRBV2, the J call TRBJ2-3; tentative D call: TRBD2 (6 bases). V was cut by 4 bases and J by 0 bases, with 14 bases left in between. This CDR3 contains 16 residues. The germline V gene encodes CDR1 SNHLY and CDR2 FYNNEI. The CDR3 DNA follows: TGTGCCAGCAGTGGCGGGACTCCCCTTAGCACAGATACGCAGTATTTT. It is translated as CASSGGTPLSTDTQYF.

This chain links TRBV5-1 with TRBJ2-1; 11 bases fit TRBD1. The CDR3 spans 15 residues. Looked up from germline, CDR1 is SGHRS and CDR2 is YFSETQ. V was pared by 3 bases and J by 6 bases, with 5 bases of the junction left unmatched. The CDR3 is CASSSPGTGGNEQFF. The CDR3, as DNA: TGCGCCAGCAGCTCCCCCGGGACAGGGGGCAATGAGCAGTTCTTC.

The V call is TRBV27, the J call TRBJ2-7; perhaps TRBD1 as D (5 bases). This CDR3 is 12 amino acids long. Germline assignment: CDR1 MNHEY and CDR2 SMNVEV (reference sequence). Trimming left V 7 bases short and J 7 bases short, with 14 bases between. CDR3: CASTTNRGEQYF. CDR3 in DNA: TGTGCCAGCACCACGAATAGGGGAGAGCAGTACTTC.

The J gene is TRBJ2-1, the V gene TRBV9, with 7 bases that match TRBD2. The CDR3 has 13 residues. With V trimmed by 3 bases and J by 6 bases, 3 bases remained unmatched. Germline CDR1 reads SGDLS; CDR2 reads YYNGEE. CDR3 nucleotide sequence: TGTGCCAGCAGCGCTACTAGCGCCAATGAGCAGTTCTTC. Translation: CASSATSANEQFF.

V gene TRBV7-2 combines with J gene TRBJ1-2, with a tentative D call TRBD1 (5 bases). Per the germline V gene, CDR1 is SGHTA and CDR2 is FQGNSA. The CDR3 totals 15 residues. V was cut by 2 bases and J by 8 bases, with 18 bases left in between. The CDR3 protein is CASSLQARGELGYTF. CDR3 nucleotides: TGTGCCAGCAGCTTACAAGCTCGGGGGGAGCTGGGCTACACCTTC. Combining the CDR3 with reference TRBV7-2 and TRBJ1-2 gives the whole variable domain GAGVSQSPSNKVTEKGKDVELRCDPISGHTALYWYRQSLGQGLEFLIYFQGNSAPDKSGLPSDRFSAERTGGSVSTLTIQRTQQEDSAVYLCASSLQARGELGYTFGSGTRLTVV.

The rearrangement uses TRBV27 and TRBJ1-1; D ambiguous. Per germline, CDR1 MNHEY and CDR2 SMNVEV (reference sequence). V was clipped by 5 bases and J by 0 bases, with 10 bases between them. The CDR3 is made up of 14 amino acids. CDR3 loop: CASSKHVMNTEAFF. The DNA of the CDR3 is TGTGCCAGCAGTAAACACGTAATGAACACTGAAGCTTTCTTT.

The genes are TRBV7-9 and TRBJ2-7, with TRBD1 as a possible D gene (6 bases). V dropped 1 base and J dropped 2 bases, with 15 bases sitting between them. The CDR3 loop spans 16 amino acids. Germline assignment: CDR1 SEHNR and CDR2 FQNEAQ (reference sequence). The CDR3, as DNA: TGTGCCAGCAGCTTAGTGCCAGGGGAAGACCCCTACGAGCAGTACTTC. Its protein product is CASSLVPGEDPYEQYF.

V usage is TRBV27 and J usage is TRBJ1-4; 7 positions agree with TRBD1. Germline CDR1 and CDR2: MNHEY and SMNVEV (reference sequence). The CDR3 totals 15 residues. J was trimmed by 7 bases and V by 5 bases; bases with no gene match: 10. For the CDR3, the DNA is TGTGCCAGCAGTCCCCTAGGGGGCGAGGGTGAAAAACTGTTTTTT. This translates into CASSPLGGEGEKLFF.